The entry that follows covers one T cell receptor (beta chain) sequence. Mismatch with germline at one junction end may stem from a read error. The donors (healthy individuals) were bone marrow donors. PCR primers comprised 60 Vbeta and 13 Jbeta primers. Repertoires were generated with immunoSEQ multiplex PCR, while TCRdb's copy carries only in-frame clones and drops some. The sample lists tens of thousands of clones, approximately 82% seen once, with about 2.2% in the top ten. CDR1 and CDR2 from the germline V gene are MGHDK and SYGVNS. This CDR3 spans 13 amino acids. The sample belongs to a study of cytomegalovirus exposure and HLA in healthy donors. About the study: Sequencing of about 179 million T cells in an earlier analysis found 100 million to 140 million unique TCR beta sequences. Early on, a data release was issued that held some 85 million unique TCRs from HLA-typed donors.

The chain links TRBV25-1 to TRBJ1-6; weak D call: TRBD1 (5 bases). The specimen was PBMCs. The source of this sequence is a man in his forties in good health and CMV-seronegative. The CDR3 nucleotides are TGTGCCAGCAAGGGGCCCTATAATTCACCCCTCCTCTTT. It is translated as CASKGPYNSPLLF. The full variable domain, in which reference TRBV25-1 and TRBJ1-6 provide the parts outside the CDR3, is EADIYQTPRYLVIGTGKKITLECSQTMGHDKMYWYQQDPGMELHLIHYSYGVNSTEKGDLSSESTVSRIRTEHFPLTLESARPSHTSQYLCASKGPYNSPLLFGNGTRLTVT.